The 18 T cell receptor beta chains below all came from one sample that was sequenced in a study of identical twins. Each CDR3 protein is one row after TCRdb ran MiXCR on the 5' RACE reads. In the table there are some 1,600,000 distinct CDR3 sequences, under 35% of which are singletons. Sequencing used cord blood. The source is a newborn girl in good health.

Turning to this clonotype: One end of the junction is discordant with germline, which a read error may explain. V gene TRBV27 combines with J gene TRBJ2-1, with D maybe TRBD2 (6 bases). Looked up from germline, CDR1 is MNHEY and CDR2 is SMNVEV (reference sequence). The CDR3 is made up of 14 amino acids. The CDR3 DNA sequence: TGTGCCAGCAGTTTAGCGGGGTCCTACAATGAGCGGTTCTTC. Residues: CASSLAGSYNERFF.

Turning to this clonotype: One end of the junction is discordant with germline, which a read error may explain. V gene TRBV12-3 or TRBV12-4 combines with J gene TRBJ2-3; unclear D gene. CDR3 length equals 17 residues. The CDR3 DNA is TGTGCCAGCAGTTTAGGGGTGCGAGCGATTAGCACAGATACGGAGTATTTT. Translation gives CASSLGVRAISTDTEYF.

The table lists this clonotype with many counts. The genes are TRBV29-1 and TRBJ2-7; possibly TRBD2 for D (6 bases). The ends were cut back, 0 bases at V and 4 bases at J, with 7 bases in the middle. This CDR3 comprises 12 residues. CDR1 and CDR2 from the germline V gene are SQVTM and ANQGSEA. Written as DNA, the CDR3 is TGCAGCGTTGAAGATCTAGCGTACGAGCAGTACTTC. Amino acid sequence: CSVEDLAYEQYF.

V usage is TRBV7-6 and J usage is TRBJ2-5, with 8 positions matching TRBD2. With 5 bases clipped from V and 1 base from J, the junction kept 12 bases outside the gene matches. CDR1 and CDR2 (germline): SGHVS, FNYEAQ. The CDR3 sequence is 17 residues long. The CDR3 DNA sequence: TGTGCCAGCAGCCCTCGTTTTGCGCGGGGGGTCCAAGAGACCCAGTACTTC. It yields the protein CASSPRFARGVQETQYF. Variable domain in full (rest from reference TRBV7-6 and TRBJ2-5): GAGVSQSPRYKVTKRGQDVALRCDPISGHVSLYWYRQALGQGPEFLTYFNYEAQQDKSGLPNDRFSAERPEGSISTLTIQRTEQRDSAMYRCASSPRFARGVQETQYFGPGTRLLVL.

The chain couples TRBV5-6 to TRBJ1-3; D is uncertain. The CDR3 is 13 amino acids. V lost 0 bases, J lost 9 bases, and 10 bases lay in between. Germline-derived CDR1 and CDR2 are SGHDT and YYEEEE. CDR3 nucleotide sequence: TGTGCCAGCAGCTTGGGATTCTACAGCACCATATATTTT. It encodes CASSLGFYSTIYF.

This chain's CDR3 is CSASSWGTPDTQYF. The DNA for the CDR3 is TGCAGTGCTAGTTCGTGGGGGACCCCAGATACGCAGTATTTT. The chain recombines TRBV20-1 with TRBJ2-3; D may match TRBD1 or TRBD2 (5 bases each). CDR1 and CDR2 (germline): DFQATT, SNEGSKA (reference sequence). This CDR3 region has 14 residues. Trimming cost V 3 bases and J 4 bases, with 14 bases left between them.

This clonotype turned up a few times. V is TRBV20-1 and J is TRBJ2-3, with D hard to call. The CDR3 spans 14 residues. The V and J ends lost 6 bases and 0 bases respectively, with 13 bases between them. CDR1 is DFQATT and CDR2 is SNEGSKA in the germline V gene (reference sequence). CDR3 sequence (DNA): TGCAGTGCCCTAACGACATCTAGCACAGATACGCAGTATTTT. It yields the protein CSALTTSSTDTQYF.

This clonotype was recorded a few times. The chain is built from TRBV20-1 and TRBJ1-6; 8 bases fit TRBD1. CDR3 length: 17 amino acids. The germline gives CDR1 DFQATT, CDR2 SNEGSKA (reference sequence). Losses at the gene ends were 1 base for V and 11 bases for J; bases not matched to a gene: 16. CDR3 bases: TGCAGTGCTAGAGGCCATGACAGGGGTTCGTTCGAAGCACCCCTCCACTTT. This codes for CSARGHDRGSFEAPLHF.

The rearrangement joins TRBV27 to TRBJ2-1; 8 bases line up with TRBD2. The ends lost 2 bases at V and 6 bases at J; junction bases unmatched: 6. From germline, CDR1 is MNHEY and CDR2 SMNVEV (reference sequence). This CDR3 comprises 15 residues. The CDR3 DNA is TGTGCCAGCAGTTTAGCCACTAGCGGTTTCAATGAGCAGTTCTTC. It codes for CASSLATSGFNEQFF.

This clonotype was detected a few times. The gene calls are TRBV28 and TRBJ1-4, with a possible D match to TRBD1 (6 bases). CDR1 is MDHEN and CDR2 is SYDVKM in the germline V gene. V lost 6 bases to trimming and J lost 3 bases, with 17 bases between them. The CDR3 extends over 16 amino acids. The CDR3 region is CASSSLARTANEKLFF. CDR3 nucleotide sequence: TGTGCCAGCAGCTCACTGGCCCGGACAGCTAATGAAAAACTGTTTTTT. The variable domain in full, with the rest retrieved from reference TRBV28 and TRBJ1-4, is DVKVTQSSRYLVKRTGEKVFLECVQDMDHENMFWYRQDPGLGLRLIYFSYDVKMKEKGDIPEGYSVSREKKERFSLILESASTNQTSMYLCASSSLARTANEKLFFGSGTQLSVL.

This clonotype occurred once. The V gene is TRBV7-6, the J gene TRBJ1-1, with D possibly matching TRBD1 (6 bases). Per the germline V gene, CDR1 is SGHVS and CDR2 is FNYEAQ. Trimming shortened V by 5 bases and J by 1 base, and 11 bases separated the two germline ends. The length of the CDR3 is 14 residues. The CDR3 DNA sequence: TGTGCCAGCAGCCCAAAACAGGGGAACACTGAAGCTTTCTTT. Its translation is CASSPKQGNTEAFF.

This chain connects TRBV12-3 or TRBV12-4 to TRBJ1-1; TRBD1 is a possible D gene (5 bases). This CDR3 is 14 amino acids long. Trimming took 5 bases from V and 5 from J, leaving 15 bases between them. The CDR3 DNA reads TGTGCCAGCAGTCTGAAGGGTTGGGGGACTGAAGCTTTCTTT. Its translation: CASSLKGWGTEAFF.

This clonotype occurred a few times. This rearrangement joins TRBV25-1 to TRBJ2-5, with D perhaps matching TRBD1 (6 bases). The V and J ends lost 3 bases and 1 base respectively, with 18 bases between them. Germline V gene lookup returns CDR1 MGHDK and CDR2 SYGVNS. The CDR3 is made up of 17 amino acids. In nucleotides, the CDR3 is TGTGCCAGCAGTGATACTCGGCAGGGGAACCTCCAAGAGACCCAGTACTTC. Translation gives CASSDTRQGNLQETQYF. Filled out from reference TRBV25-1 and TRBJ2-5, the complete variable domain reads EADIYQTPRYLVIGTGKKITLECSQTMGHDKMYWYQQDPGMELHLIHYSYGVNSTEKGDLSSESTVSRIRTEHFPLTLESARPSHTSQYLCASSDTRQGNLQETQYFGPGTRLLVL.

The rearrangement links TRBV2 to TRBJ2-1; 8 bases line up with TRBD2. Losses at the gene ends were 4 bases for V and 2 bases for J; bases not matched to a gene: 4. The CDR3 is 15 amino acids. Germline V CDR1 and CDR2: SNHLY, FYNNEI. The CDR3 is CASSARGGAYNEQFF. CDR3 in DNA: TGTGCCAGCAGTGCCCGGGGGGGCGCCTACAATGAGCAGTTCTTC.

This clonotype was seen a handful of times. V is TRBV6-5 and J is TRBJ2-1; 12 nucleotides line up with TRBD2. V shed 0 bases and J 6 bases; nucleotides not matched to a gene: 3. The V gene's germline CDR1 is MNHEY and CDR2 SVGAGI. CDR3 size: 16 residues. CDR3 sequence reads: CASSYSAGLAGNEQFF. The CDR3 nucleotides are TGTGCCAGCAGTTACTCCGCGGGACTAGCGGGCAATGAGCAGTTCTTC.

This clonotype was seen a few times. CDR3 in DNA: TGTGCCAGCAGCCCCTACGGCGGGACAGGGGCCAATGAGCAGTTCTTC. Translating it yields CASSPYGGTGANEQFF. The chain joins TRBV12-3 or TRBV12-4 to TRBJ2-1; TRBD1 matches at 10 bases. CDR3 length equals 16 residues. V lost 6 bases, J lost 6 bases, and 11 bases stayed unmatched.

The chain has TRBV20-1 and TRBJ2-3; 10 positions agree with TRBD2. The trim removed 3 bases at V and 5 bases at J, leaving 11 bases unmatched. This CDR3 spans 16 amino acids. CDR1 is DFQATT, CDR2 SNEGSKA, per germline (reference sequence). The CDR3 DNA reads as TGCAGTGCTAGTTTGTGGGCTAGCGGGGGAGGAGATACGCAGTATTTT. This translates into CSASLWASGGGDTQYF.

The rearrangement joins TRBV7-9 to TRBJ1-4; D remains unclear. The CDR3 spans 15 residues. From germline, CDR1 is SEHNR and CDR2 FQNEAQ (reference sequence). V was cut by 1 base and J by 3 bases, with 9 bases left in between. For the CDR3, the DNA is TGTGCCAGCAGCTTAGAGGAGGGATCTAATGAAAAACTGTTTTTT. This sequence encodes CASSLEEGSNEKLFF.